This T cell receptor (beta chain) was captured in a study of cytomegalovirus exposure and HLA in healthy donors. As for the study in general: According to later analysis, the same platform produced the 120 or so validation and around 730 first-cohort repertoires. Study-level results: Some public TCRs appeared in many individuals, while most sequences were rare.

Some clones are missing from TCRdb's copy, which holds only in-frame ones; the method was immunoSEQ multiplex PCR. The sample lists a few hundred thousand clones; approximately 91% were seen once. A word on this clone: Its antigen is undetermined.

V was pared by 0 bases and J by 4 bases, with 8 bases of the junction left unmatched. Germline V gene data show CDR1 as SGHRS and CDR2 as YFSETQ. This CDR3 contains 17 residues. Sample: PBMCs. The sequence derives from a man aged 30-40 years in good health and CMV-seronegative. This chain uses TRBV5-1 with TRBJ1-3; 9 nucleotides agree with TRBD1. The CDR3 reads CASSLEAHRGPGNTIYF. CDR3 DNA: TGCGCCAGCAGCTTGGAGGCACACAGGGGGCCCGGAAACACCATATATTTT.